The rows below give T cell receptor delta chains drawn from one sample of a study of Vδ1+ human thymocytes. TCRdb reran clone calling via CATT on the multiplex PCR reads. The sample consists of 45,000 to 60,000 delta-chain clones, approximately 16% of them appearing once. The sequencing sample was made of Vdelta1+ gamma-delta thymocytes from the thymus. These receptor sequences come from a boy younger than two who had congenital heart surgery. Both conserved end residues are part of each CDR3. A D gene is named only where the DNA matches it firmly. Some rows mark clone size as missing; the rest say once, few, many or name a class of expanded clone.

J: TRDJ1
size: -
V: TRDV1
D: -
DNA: TGTGCTCTACGGGGTCTGTACACCGATAAACTCATCTTT
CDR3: CALRGLYTDKLIF

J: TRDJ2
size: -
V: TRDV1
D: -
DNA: TGTGCTCTTGGGGCTACGCATGCTTTGACAGCACAACTCTTCTTT
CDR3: CALGATHALTAQLFF

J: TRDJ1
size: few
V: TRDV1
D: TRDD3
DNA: TGTGCTCTTGGGGAACAAATAGCGGAAAGTCCACAAAGTACTGGGGGATACACCGATAAACTCATCTTT
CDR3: CALGEQIAESPQSTGGYTDKLIF

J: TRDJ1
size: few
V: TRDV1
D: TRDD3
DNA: TGTGCTCTTGGGGACGCCATCCCCGTTCACTGGGGGTTACACACCGATAAACTCATCTTT
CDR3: CALGDAIPVHWGLHTDKLIF

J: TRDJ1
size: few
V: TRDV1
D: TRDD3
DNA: TGTGCTCTTGGGGAACGTTACTCTCCCTACGCGATGGGGGATAACGGTTATACCGATAAACTCATCTTT
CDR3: CALGERYSPYAMGDNGYTDKLIF

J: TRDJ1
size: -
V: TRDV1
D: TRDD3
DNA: TGTGCTCTTGGGAATTATCGGGGATACGGAGGGTTTTGGGCCGATAAACTCATCTTT
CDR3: CALGNYRGYGGFWADKLIF

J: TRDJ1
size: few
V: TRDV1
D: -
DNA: TGCGCTCTTGTTGGGGCCTTCCTACCCTTACTGGGGGATACCGATAAACTCATCTTT
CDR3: CALVGAFLPLLGDTDKLIF

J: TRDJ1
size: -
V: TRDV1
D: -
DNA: TGTGCTCTTGGGGCCCCCGGGAGTTTTCCCAATTACACCGATAAACTCATCTTT
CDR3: CALGAPGSFPNYTDKLIF

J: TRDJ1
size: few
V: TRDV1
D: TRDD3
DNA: TGTGCTCTTGGGGAACTTCAGAACTGGGGGATACGCGTAGCGGGGCTCATCTTT
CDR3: CALGELQNWGIRVAGLIF

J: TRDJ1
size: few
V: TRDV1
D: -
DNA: TGTGCTCTTGGGGAACTCTCGAGCCTCCGGCCGGACCTCACTGGGTATAAACTCATCTTT
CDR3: CALGELSSLRPDLTGYKLIF

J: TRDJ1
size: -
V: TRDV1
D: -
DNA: TGTGCTCTTGGGGAACTCTCTGGCAGAAACACCGATAAACTCATCTTT
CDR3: CALGELSGRNTDKLIF

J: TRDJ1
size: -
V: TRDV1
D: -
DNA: TGTGCTCTTGGGGAATTAGAGGCCCCGTACACCGATAAACTCATCTTT
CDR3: CALGELEAPYTDKLIF

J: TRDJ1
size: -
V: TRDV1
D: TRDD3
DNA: TGTGCTCTCCTCTACGAATTCAGTACTGGGGGATACCCCCCTAGCTGCCACGATAAACTCATCTTT
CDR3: CALLYEFSTGGYPPSCHDKLIF

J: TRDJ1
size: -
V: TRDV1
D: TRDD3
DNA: TGTGCTCTTGGGGACTGGGGGATAGGTGGCGATAAACTCATCTTT
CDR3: CALGDWGIGGDKLIF

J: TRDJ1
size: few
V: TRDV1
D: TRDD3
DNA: TGTGCTCTTGGGGAACTAGAGAAGAACGAACTGGGGGGGTACACCGATAAACTCATCTTT
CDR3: CALGELEKNELGGYTDKLIF

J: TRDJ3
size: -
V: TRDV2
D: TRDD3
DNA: TGTGCCTGTGACTTGTACTGGGGGATACCGGACGGAGTTAGCTCCTGGGACACCCGACAGATGTTTTTC
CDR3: CACDLYWGIPDGVSSWDTRQMFF

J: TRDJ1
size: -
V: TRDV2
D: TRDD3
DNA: TGTGCCTGTGACATTCATTCCCTGTACTGGGGGATACACACCGATAAACTCATCTTT
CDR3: CACDIHSLYWGIHTDKLIF

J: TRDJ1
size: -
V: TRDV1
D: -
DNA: TGTGCTCTTGGGGAAGGGTTGTACACCGATAAACTCATCTTT
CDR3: CALGEGLYTDKLIF

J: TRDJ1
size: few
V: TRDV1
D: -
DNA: TGTGCTCTTGGGGAAGTGCGTGGGGCCACCGATAAACTCATCTTT
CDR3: CALGEVRGATDKLIF

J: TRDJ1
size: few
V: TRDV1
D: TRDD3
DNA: TGTGCTCTTGGGGATCCTACGCTGGGGGATACTGTTCCCGATAAACTCATCTTT
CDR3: CALGDPTLGDTVPDKLIF

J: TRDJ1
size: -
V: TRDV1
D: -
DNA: TGTGCTCTTGGGGAATTGAGGCCCTCTTCGCAACTTACGGTCCCTCAAACCGATAAACTCATCTTT
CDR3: CALGELRPSSQLTVPQTDKLIF

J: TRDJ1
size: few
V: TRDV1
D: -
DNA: TGTGCTCTTGGGGAACCTTCCCTTCAGTGCACCGATAAACTCATCTTT
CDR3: CALGEPSLQCTDKLIF

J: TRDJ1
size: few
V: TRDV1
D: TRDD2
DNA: TGTGCTCTTGGGAAAACGACTTTATCCCCTCTTCCTACCTATTTACTGGATAAACTCATCTTT
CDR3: CALGKTTLSPLPTYLLDKLIF

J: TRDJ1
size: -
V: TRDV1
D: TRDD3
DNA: TGTGCTCTTGGGGAACTAGTAGTTCCTCAGGTACTGGGGGATACTGAACTCATCTTT
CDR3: CALGELVVPQVLGDTELIF

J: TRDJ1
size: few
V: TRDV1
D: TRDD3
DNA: TGTGCTCTTGGGGCGCGTCCCCTTACTGGGGGGTACACCGATAAACTCATCTTT
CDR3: CALGARPLTGGYTDKLIF

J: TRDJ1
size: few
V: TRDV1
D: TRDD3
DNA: TGTGCTCTTGGGGACTGTGGTTGGGAGCGTACTGGGGGATACCATAAACTCATCTTT
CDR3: CALGDCGWERTGGYHKLIF

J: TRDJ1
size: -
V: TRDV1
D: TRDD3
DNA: TGTGCTCTTGGGGAACTTAAGGTACTGGGGACTCACGAACGGGGTGACGATAAACTCATCTTT
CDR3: CALGELKVLGTHERGDDKLIF

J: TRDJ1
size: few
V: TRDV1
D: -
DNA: TGTGCTCTTGGGGATCACAACCTGGGCTACACCGATAAACTCATCTTT
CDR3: CALGDHNLGYTDKLIF

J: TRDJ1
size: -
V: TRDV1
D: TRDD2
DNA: TGTGCTCTTGGGGAACTCCCATCTTCCTACTGGGAGATACGAGGTAAACTCATCTTT
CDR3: CALGELPSSYWEIRGKLIF

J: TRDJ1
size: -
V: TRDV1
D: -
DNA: TGTGCTCTTGGGGAATTTTTCTCCGGGACCGATAAACTCATCTTT
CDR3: CALGEFFSGTDKLIF

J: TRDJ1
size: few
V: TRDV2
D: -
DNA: TGTGCCTGTGACACCGGGGTCCCTTCCCGCCTCATGGGACCGAGGTGGGATATAAAGGGATCCTCAAACACCGATAAACTCATCTTT
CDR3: CACDTGVPSRLMGPRWDIKGSSNTDKLIF

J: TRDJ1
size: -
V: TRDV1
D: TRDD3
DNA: TGTGCTCTTGGGGTTTACTGGGGGATACTAGGTAAACTCATCTTT
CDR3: CALGVYWGILGKLIF

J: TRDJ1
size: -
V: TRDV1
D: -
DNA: TGTGCTCTTGGGGAAATGCCCCTCGTACTGGTAATATCCGATAAACTCATCTTT
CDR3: CALGEMPLVLVISDKLIF

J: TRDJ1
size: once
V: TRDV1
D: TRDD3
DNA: TGTGCTCTTGGGAAGAAGGCCTTCCTACCGTTCCTTACTGGGGGATACGGTAGCGATAAACTCATCTTT
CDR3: CALGKKAFLPFLTGGYGSDKLIF

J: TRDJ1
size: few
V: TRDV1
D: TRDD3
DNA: TGTGCTCTTGGGGAAGCTCTTCCCCTTTGGCCTGGGGGATCCTACACCGATAAACTCATCTTT
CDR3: CALGEALPLWPGGSYTDKLIF

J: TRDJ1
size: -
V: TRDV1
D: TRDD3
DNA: TGTGCTCTTGGGGCACCCTTCCTCGTGGGGTCTTACTGGGGGACCCCTCTCACCGATAAACTCATCTTT
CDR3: CALGAPFLVGSYWGTPLTDKLIF

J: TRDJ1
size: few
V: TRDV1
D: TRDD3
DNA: TGTGCTCTTGGGGAACTTCTGCCCCCCGTTCCCAACTGGGGGATACTTTACACCGATAAACTCATCTTT
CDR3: CALGELLPPVPNWGILYTDKLIF

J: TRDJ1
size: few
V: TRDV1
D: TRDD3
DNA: TGTGCTCTTGGGGAACTCGGGTACGTACTGGGGGATACTTCGATCACCGATAAACTCATCTTT
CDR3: CALGELGYVLGDTSITDKLIF

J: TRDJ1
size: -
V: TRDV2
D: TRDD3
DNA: TGTGCCTGTGACGGGGGCTTTACTGGGGACCACCAAAAACCTTACACCGATAAACTCATCTTT
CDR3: CACDGGFTGDHQKPYTDKLIF

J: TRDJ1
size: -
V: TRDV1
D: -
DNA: TGTGCTCTTGGGGAACACATTTCCTACAGGGACGGCCTACTGGGGGGCTACACCGATAAACTCATCTTT
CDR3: CALGEHISYRDGLLGGYTDKLIF

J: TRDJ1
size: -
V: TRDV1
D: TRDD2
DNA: TGTGCTCTTGGGGAAGTTTCCTACGCGTGGCGGGCTGCGTACACCGATAAACTCATCTTT
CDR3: CALGEVSYAWRAAYTDKLIF

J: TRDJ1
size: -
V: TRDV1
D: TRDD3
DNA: TGTGCTCTTGGTGTGGCTACACGGATACGCATGGGCACCGATAAACTCATCTTT
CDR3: CALGVATRIRMGTDKLIF

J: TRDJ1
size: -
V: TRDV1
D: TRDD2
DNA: TGTGCTCTTGGAGGTCCTTCCTCAAACGGTGTTGTGGGACTAACAAATAAACTCATCTTT
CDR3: CALGGPSSNGVVGLTNKLIF

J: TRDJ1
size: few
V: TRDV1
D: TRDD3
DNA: TGTGCTCTTGGGGAACTATTCCTCTTTCTGGGGGATACGAGTTGCACCGATAAACTCATCTTT
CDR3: CALGELFLFLGDTSCTDKLIF